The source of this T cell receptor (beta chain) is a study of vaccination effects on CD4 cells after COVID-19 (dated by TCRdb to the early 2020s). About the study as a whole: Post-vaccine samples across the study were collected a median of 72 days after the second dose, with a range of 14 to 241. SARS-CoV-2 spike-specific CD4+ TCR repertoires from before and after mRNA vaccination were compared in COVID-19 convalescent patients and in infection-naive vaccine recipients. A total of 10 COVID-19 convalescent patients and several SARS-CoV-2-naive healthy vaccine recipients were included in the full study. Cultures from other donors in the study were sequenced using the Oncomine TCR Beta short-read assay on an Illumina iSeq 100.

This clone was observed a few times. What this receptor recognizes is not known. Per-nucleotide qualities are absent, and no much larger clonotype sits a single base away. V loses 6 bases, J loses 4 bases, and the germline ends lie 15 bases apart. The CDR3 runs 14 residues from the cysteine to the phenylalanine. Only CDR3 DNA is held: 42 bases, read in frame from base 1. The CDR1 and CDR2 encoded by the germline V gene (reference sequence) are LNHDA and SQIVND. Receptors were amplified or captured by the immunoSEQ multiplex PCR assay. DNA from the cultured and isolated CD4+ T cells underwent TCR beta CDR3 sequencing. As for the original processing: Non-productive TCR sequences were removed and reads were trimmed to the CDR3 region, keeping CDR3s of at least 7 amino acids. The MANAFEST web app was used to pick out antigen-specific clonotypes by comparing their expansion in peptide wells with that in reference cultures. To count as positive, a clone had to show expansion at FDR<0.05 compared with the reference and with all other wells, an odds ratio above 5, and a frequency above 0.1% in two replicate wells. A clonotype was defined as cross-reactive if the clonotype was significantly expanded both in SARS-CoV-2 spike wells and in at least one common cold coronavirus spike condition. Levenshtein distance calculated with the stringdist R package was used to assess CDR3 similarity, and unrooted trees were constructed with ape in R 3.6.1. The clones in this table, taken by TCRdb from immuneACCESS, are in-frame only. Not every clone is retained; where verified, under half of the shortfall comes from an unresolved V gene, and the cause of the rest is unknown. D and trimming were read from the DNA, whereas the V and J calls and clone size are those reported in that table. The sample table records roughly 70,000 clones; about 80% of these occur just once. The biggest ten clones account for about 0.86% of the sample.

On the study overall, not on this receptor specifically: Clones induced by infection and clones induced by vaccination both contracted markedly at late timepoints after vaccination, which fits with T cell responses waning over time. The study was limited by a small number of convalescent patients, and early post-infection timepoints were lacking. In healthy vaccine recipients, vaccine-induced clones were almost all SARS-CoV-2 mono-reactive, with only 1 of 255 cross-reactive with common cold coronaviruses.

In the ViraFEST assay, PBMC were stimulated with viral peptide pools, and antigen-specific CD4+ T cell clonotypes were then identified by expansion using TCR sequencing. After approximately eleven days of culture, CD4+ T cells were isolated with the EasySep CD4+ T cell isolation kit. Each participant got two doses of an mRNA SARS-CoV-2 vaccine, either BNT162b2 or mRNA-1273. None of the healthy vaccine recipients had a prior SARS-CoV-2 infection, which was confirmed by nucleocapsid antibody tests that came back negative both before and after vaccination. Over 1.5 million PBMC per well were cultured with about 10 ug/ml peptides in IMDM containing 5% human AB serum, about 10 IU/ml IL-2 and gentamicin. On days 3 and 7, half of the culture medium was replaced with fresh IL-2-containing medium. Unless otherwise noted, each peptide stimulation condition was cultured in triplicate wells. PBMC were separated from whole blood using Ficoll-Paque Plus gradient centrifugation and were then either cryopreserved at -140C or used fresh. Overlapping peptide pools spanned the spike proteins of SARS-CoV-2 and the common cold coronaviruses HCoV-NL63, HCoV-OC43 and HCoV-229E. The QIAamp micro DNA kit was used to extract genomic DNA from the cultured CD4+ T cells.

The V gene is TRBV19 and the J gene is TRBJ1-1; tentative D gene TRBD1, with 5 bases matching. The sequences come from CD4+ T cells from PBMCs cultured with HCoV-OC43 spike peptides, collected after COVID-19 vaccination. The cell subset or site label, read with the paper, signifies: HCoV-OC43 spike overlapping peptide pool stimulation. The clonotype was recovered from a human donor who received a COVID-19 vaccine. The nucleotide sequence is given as TGTGCCAGTAGCTTACCCGGGGGAGGCACTGAAGCTTTCTTT. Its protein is CASSLPGGGTEAFF.